One sample yielded the 16 T cell receptor beta chains listed below, sequenced in a study of blood T cell repertoires in COVID-19. Repertoires were generated with immunoSEQ multiplex PCR, while TCRdb's copy carries only in-frame clones and drops some. Among tens of thousands of clones listed, about 86% were seen once. What was sequenced was peripheral blood. The receptors were sampled from a woman older than 75 in a cohort sampled during active or convalescent COVID-19.

The chain combines TRBV5-4 with TRBJ2-1, with TRBD2 identical over 15 bases. The CDR3 is 16 amino acids. Germline CDR1 and CDR2: SGHNT and YYREEE (reference sequence). With 4 bases clipped from V and 4 bases from J, the junction kept 3 bases outside the gene matches. In DNA form, the CDR3 reads TGTGCCAGCAGCCTAGGGACTAGCGGGAGGTACAATGAGCAGTTCTTC. Its translation is CASSLGTSGRYNEQFF.

The chain recombines TRBV7-9 with TRBJ2-3; TRBD2 aligns across 7 bases. Germline V gene data show CDR1 as SEHNR and CDR2 as FQNEAQ (reference sequence). This CDR3 region has 15 residues. J lost 0 bases, V lost 0 bases, and 0 bases had no gene match. The CDR3 region is CASSLAGGSTDTQYF. The CDR3 DNA reads TGTGCCAGCAGCTTAGCGGGAGGGAGCACAGATACGCAGTATTTT.

V usage is TRBV7-8 and J usage is TRBJ2-5; D ambiguous. This CDR3 has 11 amino acids. Germline values: CDR1 SGHVS, CDR2 FQNEAQ. V was cut by 5 bases and J by 5 bases, with 6 bases left in between. The CDR3 nucleotides are TGTGCCAGCAGCCCCCTCGAGACCCAGTACTTC. This codes for CASSPLETQYF.

The chain couples TRBV5-6 to TRBJ1-5, with a tentative D call TRBD1 (5 bases). This CDR3 contains 15 residues. Trimming cost V 2 bases and J 6 bases, with 15 bases left between them. From germline, CDR1 is SGHDT and CDR2 YYEEEE. DNA for the CDR3: TGTGCCAGCAGCTTTCGTCAGGGCGGCGCTCAGCCCCAGCATTTT. Translating gives CASSFRQGGAQPQHF. Full variable domain (remainder filled in from reference TRBV5-6 and TRBJ1-5): DAGVTQSPTHLIKTRGQQVTLRCSPKSGHDTVSWYQQALGQGPQFIFQYYEEEERQRGNFPDRFSGHQFPNYSSELNVNALLLGDSALYLCASSFRQGGAQPQHFGDGTRLSIL.

The chain has TRBV6-5 and TRBJ1-2; 7 bases are a match to TRBD1. There are 14 residues in the CDR3. V lost 6 bases to trimming and J lost 4 bases; unmatched junction nucleotides: 8. Germline V CDR1 and CDR2: MNHEY, SVGAGI. The CDR3 sequence: CASSTDRVGYGYTF. Written as DNA, the CDR3 is TGTGCCAGCAGCACCGACAGGGTCGGCTATGGCTACACCTTC.

The V gene is TRBV29-1, the J gene TRBJ1-4; D may be TRBD1 (5 bases). The CDR3 loop spans 13 amino acids. Germline V gene data show CDR1 as SQVTM and CDR2 as ANQGSEA. V was clipped by 4 bases and J by 0 bases, with 6 bases between them. Here the CDR3 DNA reads TGCAGCGTTGGACAGTCAACTAATGAAAAACTGTTTTTT. Translated, it gives CSVGQSTNEKLFF.

CDR3 residues: CASAGTGGDNEQFF. CDR3 in DNA: TGTGCCAGCGCGGGGACAGGGGGAGACAATGAGCAGTTCTTC. The J gene is TRBJ2-1, the V gene TRBV19; 11 bases match TRBD1. With V trimmed by 9 bases and J by 5 bases, 6 bases remained unmatched. The germline CDR1 and CDR2 sequences are LNHDA and SQIVND (reference sequence). The CDR3 has 14 amino acids.

V gene TRBV2 combines with J gene TRBJ2-5; D gene unclear. The germline V and J ends were trimmed by 6 bases and 1 base, with 12 bases remaining between them. The CDR3 covers 14 residues. From germline, CDR1 is SNHLY and CDR2 FYNNEI. Here the CDR3 reads CASRPTRLQETQYF. CDR3 DNA: TGTGCCAGCAGACCCACTCGACTCCAAGAGACCCAGTACTTC.

The genes are TRBV6-6 and TRBJ2-2; a weak D match, TRBD1 (6 bases). This CDR3 region has 15 residues. Germline V CDR1 and CDR2: MNHNY, SVGAGI (reference sequence). V dropped 5 bases and J dropped 4 bases, with 14 bases sitting between them. For the CDR3, the DNA is TGTGCCAGCAGTCCCCTCAGGGGCGGCACCGGGGAGCTGTTTTTT. Amino acid sequence: CASSPLRGGTGELFF.

This clone was recorded once. V usage is TRBV3-1 (or the pseudogene TRBV3-2) and J usage is TRBJ1-4; no reliable D call. Germline V CDR1 and CDR2: LGHDT, YNNKEL (reference sequence). The CDR3 length is 12 residues. Trimming stripped 8 bases from V and 8 bases from J, with 12 bases between. CDR3 region: CASRVAGEKLFF. CDR3 nucleotides: TGTGCCAGCCGGGTCGCCGGAGAAAAACTGTTTTTT.

This chain joins TRBV27 and TRBJ2-1; TRBD2 matches 11 bases. The CDR3 extends over 13 amino acids. Trimming took 10 bases from V and 6 from J; bases not matched to a gene: 5. The germline gives CDR1 MNHEY, CDR2 SMNVEV (reference sequence). The CDR3 DNA is TGTGCCACCCGACTAGCGGGATCCAATGAGCAGTTCTTC. Amino acid sequence: CATRLAGSNEQFF.

The gene calls are TRBV6-5 and TRBJ1-5; 11 nucleotides match TRBD1. Germline-derived CDR1 and CDR2 are MNHEY and SVGAGI. This CDR3 spans 14 amino acids. Trimming took 5 bases from V and 10 from J; bases not matched to a gene: 7. CDR3 in DNA: TGTGCCAGCAGTCCAGGACAGGGGGCTTATCCCCAGCATTTT. This translates into CASSPGQGAYPQHF.

This CDR3 reads CASSAQGAIYGYTF. DNA of the CDR3: TGTGCCAGCAGCGCACAGGGGGCGATCTATGGCTACACCTTC. This sequence joins TRBV21-1 and TRBJ1-2; the DNA was not used to check the table's D call, TRBD1. TRBV21-1 is assigned pseudogene status. This CDR3 contains 14 residues.

The chain has TRBV2 and TRBJ2-1; 10 nucleotides agree with TRBD2. The CDR3 totals 16 residues. The trim removed 4 bases at V and 4 bases at J, leaving 7 bases unmatched. Germline assignment: CDR1 SNHLY and CDR2 FYNNEI. CDR3 DNA: TGTGCCAGCAGTGTAACTAGCGGGGTACCTTACAATGAGCAGTTCTTC. Translating gives CASSVTSGVPYNEQFF.

The chain has TRBV4-1 and TRBJ1-2; D perhaps matches TRBD1 (6 bases). CDR3 length equals 14 residues. CDR1 and CDR2 from the germline V gene are MGHRA and YSYEKL. The germline V and J ends were trimmed by 0 bases and 4 bases, with 9 bases remaining between them. The CDR3 spells CASSQEGQPYGYTF. In nucleotides, the CDR3 is TGCGCCAGCAGCCAAGAAGGACAGCCCTATGGCTACACCTTC.

This clone was detected once. The rearrangement uses TRBV2 and TRBJ1-4; a weak D match, TRBD1 (6 bases). The CDR3 spans 13 residues. Looked up from germline, CDR1 is SNHLY and CDR2 is FYNNEI. Trimming shortened V by 9 bases and J by 8 bases, and 16 bases separated the two germline ends. The CDR3: CASQQGTREKLFF. The CDR3 DNA reads as TGTGCCAGTCAACAGGGAACGAGGGAAAAACTGTTTTTT.